Presented here are 4 T cell receptor beta chains from one specimen sequenced in a study of blood T cell repertoires in COVID-19. Data came from immunoSEQ multiplex PCR; TCRdb stores just in-frame clones and leaves some out. The sample shows 55,000 to 80,000 clones, roughly four fifths of them seen only once. The source material was peripheral blood. The receptors derive from a human donor in a cohort sampled during active COVID-19.

The chain combines TRBV5-4 with TRBJ1-4, with TRBD1 identical over 8 bases. V shed 4 bases and J 6 bases; nucleotides not matched to a gene: 8. The CDR3 covers 15 residues. CDR1 is SGHNT, CDR2 YYREEE, per germline (reference sequence). The chain's CDR3 is CASSTYRGTDEKLFF. In DNA form, the CDR3 reads TGTGCCAGCAGCACCTACAGGGGGACTGATGAAAAACTGTTTTTT.

V usage is TRBV27 and J usage is TRBJ1-5; no definite D call. The CDR3 is 18 residues long. Trimming removed 4 bases from V and 2 bases from J, with 21 bases in between. From germline, CDR1 is MNHEY and CDR2 SMNVEV (reference sequence). The CDR3 nucleotides read TGTGCCAGCAGTTCGGCCCTGGGAGGGCCTCGGGGCAATCAGCCCCAGCATTTT. Translation: CASSSALGGPRGNQPQHF.

The rearrangement uses TRBV28 and TRBJ2-4; 9 bases are a match to TRBD1. CDR3 length: 15 residues. Germline V CDR1 and CDR2: MDHEN, SYDVKM. With V trimmed by 2 bases and J by 5 bases, 4 bases remained unmatched. The CDR3 nucleotides read TGTGCCAGCAGTTTAGGGACAGGGAGCCAAAACATTCAGTACTTC. Translated: CASSLGTGSQNIQYF.

This clone showed up just a few times. The gene calls are TRBV5-1 and TRBJ2-7, with 9 bases lining up with TRBD1. Per the germline V gene, CDR1 is SGHRS and CDR2 is YFSETQ. The CDR3 loop spans 14 amino acids. The V segment lost 2 bases and the J segment 7 bases; nucleotides outside the gene matches: 7. This chain's CDR3 is CASSLGTGSREQYV. CDR3 nucleotides: TGCGCCAGCAGCTTAGGGACAGGGAGTAGGGAGCAGTACGTC.